This T cell receptor (beta chain) was recovered during a study of T cell changes during pregnancy in multiple sclerosis. Trimming cost V 0 bases and J 7 bases, with 17 bases left between them. Germline V gives CDR1 SGHDT, CDR2 YYEEEE. The CDR3 has 15 amino acids. Only in-frame clones appear in the TCRdb table, and some are missing; sequencing was by immunoSEQ multiplex PCR. The sample comprises under 45,000 clones, around 92% of which are singletons, and approximately 0.36% rests with the top ten. The sequence came from a female donor with multiple sclerosis, enrolled in a pregnancy study. The chain carries TRBV5-6 and TRBJ2-7; D perhaps matches TRBD1 (6 bases). The material sequenced was CD4+ T cells from peripheral blood mononuclear cells, taken after pregnancy. CDR3 amino acids: CASSLGAVRGGEQYF. CDR3 nucleotides: TGTGCCAGCAGCTTGGGGGCCGTCAGGGGTGGGGAGCAGTACTTC.